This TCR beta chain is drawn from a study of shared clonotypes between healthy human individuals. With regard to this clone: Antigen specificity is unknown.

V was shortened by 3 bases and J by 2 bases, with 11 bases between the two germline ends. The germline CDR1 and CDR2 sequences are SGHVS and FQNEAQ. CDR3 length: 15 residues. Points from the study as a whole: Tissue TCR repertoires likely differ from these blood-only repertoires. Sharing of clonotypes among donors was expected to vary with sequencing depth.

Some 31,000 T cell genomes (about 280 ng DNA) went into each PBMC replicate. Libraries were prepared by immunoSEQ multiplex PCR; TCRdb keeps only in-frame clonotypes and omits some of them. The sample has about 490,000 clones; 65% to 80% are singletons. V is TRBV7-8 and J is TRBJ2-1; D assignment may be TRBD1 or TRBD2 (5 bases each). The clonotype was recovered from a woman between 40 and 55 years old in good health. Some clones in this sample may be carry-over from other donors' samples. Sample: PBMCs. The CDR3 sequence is CASSLFGGAYNEQFF. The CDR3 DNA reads TGTGCCAGCAGCTTGTTTGGGGGAGCCTACAATGAGCAGTTCTTC.